This is a list of T cell receptor beta chains from one sample in a study of cytomegalovirus exposure and HLA in healthy donors. Assay: immunoSEQ multiplex PCR; the TCRdb copy retains only in-frame clones and omits some. The sample lists tens of thousands of clones, nearly 80% occurring once. Sequencing was done on a sample of PBMCs. The receptors shown here come from a man between 35 and 55 years old in good health and CMV-seronegative. The CDR3 runs from the conserved cysteine through the conserved F or W. The D gene is left open where the match is weak. Part of the rows lack a size; the others show once, few, many or a class for expanded clones.

cdr3_nt cdr3_aa j_call v_call d_call clone_size
TGCGCCAGCAGCCAAGCAGGGGTCTCCTACGAGCAGTACTTC CASSQAGVSYEQYF TRBJ2-7 TRBV4-1 . few
TGTGCCAGCAGCTTGAGCGGGAGGGGTTACACAGATACGCAGTATTTT CASSLSGRGYTDTQYF TRBJ2-3 TRBV5-6 TRBD2 .
TGTGCCAGCAGCTTTGTATTCCACGAGCAGTACTTC CASSFVFHEQYF TRBJ2-7 TRBV7-9 . .
TGTGCCAGCAGCGCTGGGTCGGGGGGCTACACCTTC CASSAGSGGYTF TRBJ1-2 TRBV9 . .
TGTGCCAGCAGCCCTCTTCCCTACAGGGTCGATCCTTTATGGGGCTACACCTTC CASSPLPYRVDPLWGYTF TRBJ1-2 TRBV11-2 . .
TGTGCCAGCAGTCCGACGGAGGGGCTACGCAATGAGCAGTTCTTC CASSPTEGLRNEQFF TRBJ2-1 TRBV28 . few
TGTGCCAGCAGCGTCCGGACAGGGACCATCGACTCTGGAAACACCATATATTTT CASSVRTGTIDSGNTIYF TRBJ1-3 TRBV9 TRBD1 .
TGTGCCAGCAGTGAAACAGGGGTTGACAAAAACATTCAGTACTTC CASSETGVDKNIQYF TRBJ2-4 TRBV2 TRBD1 .
TGTGCCAGCACTCAAGGCGGGACAGATTATAATGAAAAACTGTTTTTT CASTQGGTDYNEKLFF TRBJ1-4 TRBV9 TRBD1 .
TGTGCCAGCAGCTTGACAGGGAACACTGAAGCTTTCTTT CASSLTGNTEAFF TRBJ1-1 TRBV7-8 . few
TGTGCCAGCAGCTTAGGAGGGACAGGGCGCGAGCAGTACTTC CASSLGGTGREQYF TRBJ2-7 TRBV7-2 TRBD1 .
TGTGCCAGCAGTGAGGACAGGGGGCTGGGTGAAGCTTTCTTT CASSEDRGLGEAFF TRBJ1-1 TRBV6-1 TRBD1 few
TGCAGTGATGGAACTAGCGGGAGAGATATCTACAATGAGCAGTTCTTC CSDGTSGRDIYNEQFF TRBJ2-1 TRBV29-1 TRBD2 .
TGCGCCAGCAGCCAAGAAGACCAGGGTTCAAACACCATATATTTT CASSQEDQGSNTIYF TRBJ1-3 TRBV4-1 . medium-sized
TGTGCCAGTAGTACTAAAGGGGAACCCTACAATGAGCAGTTCTTC CASSTKGEPYNEQFF TRBJ2-1 TRBV19 . .
TGTGCCAGTAGTTGGGACTACAATATATACAATGAGCAGTTCTTC CASSWDYNIYNEQFF TRBJ2-1 TRBV19 TRBD2 once
TGTGCCAGCAGTCCTGGGGCAGGGTCCTATGGCTACACCTTC CASSPGAGSYGYTF TRBJ1-2 TRBV27 . .
TGTGCCAGCAGCTTAGAGGTGGCGGGAGTATCCTACGAGCAGTACTTC CASSLEVAGVSYEQYF TRBJ2-7 TRBV7-2 TRBD2 .
TGTGCCAGCAGACAGGGGGACCTCTCCTACGAGCAGTACTTC CASRQGDLSYEQYF TRBJ2-7 TRBV2 TRBD1 .
TGTGCCACCCGGGACAGTTCCTACGAGCAGTACTTC CATRDSSYEQYF TRBJ2-7 TRBV15 TRBD1 .
TGTGCCGCTGGACAGGCGAACACTGAAGCTTTCTTT CAAGQANTEAFF TRBJ1-1 TRBV10-3 TRBD1 .
TGTGCCAGCAGTTTATCGGGACTAGCCAAAAACATTCAGTACTTC CASSLSGLAKNIQYF TRBJ2-4 TRBV27 . .
TGTGCCAGCAGCCAGGGCAGGGGAAACACCATATATTTT CASSQGRGNTIYF TRBJ1-3 TRBV4-2 . .
TGTGCCAGCAGTTACTCGACAGCTTCTTATACCTACGAGCAGTACTTC CASSYSTASYTYEQYF TRBJ2-7 TRBV6-5 . once
TGTGCCAGCAGACCTCCGGGACAGGGTGGGAATGAGCAGTTCTTC CASRPPGQGGNEQFF TRBJ2-1 TRBV6-5 TRBD1 few
TGTGCCAGCAGCGTAGCTTTACAGGGGCCGAACACTGAAGCTTTCTTT CASSVALQGPNTEAFF TRBJ1-1 TRBV9 TRBD1 once
TGTGCCAGCAGTTTATGGACTAGCGGGGCTAGCACAGATACGCAGTATTTT CASSLWTSGASTDTQYF TRBJ2-3 TRBV28 TRBD2 .
TGTGCCAGCAGTGAAAGAATTCCCAGCGATCAGCCCCAGCATTTT CASSERIPSDQPQHF TRBJ1-5 TRBV6-1 . .
TGTGCCTGGAACCAAGGGGGGGCTAGCCCCCACAATGAGCAGTTCTTC CAWNQGGASPHNEQFF TRBJ2-1 TRBV30 . .
TGCGCCAGCAGCGGCACTAGGGAAGTTACGCAGTATTTT CASSGTREVTQYF TRBJ2-3 TRBV5-1 . .
TGTGCCTGGAGTCCCGACGCAGGGGCTCCCTACGAGCAGTACTTC CAWSPDAGAPYEQYF TRBJ2-7 TRBV30 . .
TGTGCCAGCCGTAGAGAGGGATTGGACTATGGCTACACCTTC CASRREGLDYGYTF TRBJ1-2 TRBV6-1 . .
TGTGCCTGGAGCCGGGACAGAGTCTACGAGCAGTACTTC CAWSRDRVYEQYF TRBJ2-7 TRBV30 TRBD1 once
TGTGCCAGCAGCGTGGGACTCCGCCTCCAAGAGACCCAGTACTTC CASSVGLRLQETQYF TRBJ2-5 TRBV14 . .
TGTGCCAGCAGTGGGGGGGACATAGCGGGGAGCACAGATACGCAGTATTTT CASSGGDIAGSTDTQYF TRBJ2-3 TRBV6-1 TRBD2 .
TGTGCCAGCAGTTTATCCACAGGGGACTATGGCTACACCTTC CASSLSTGDYGYTF TRBJ1-2 TRBV27 TRBD1 .
TGTGCCAGCAGTGAATTAGAGCTCGGCGAGCAGTACTTC CASSELELGEQYF TRBJ2-7 TRBV6-1 . .
TGCAGCGTTGGGGACAGGGGGGCGGTAAACACTGAAGCTTTCTTT CSVGDRGAVNTEAFF TRBJ1-1 TRBV29-1 TRBD1 .
TGTGCCAGCAGCTTGAGATGGAGCTCCTACGAGCAGTACTTC CASSLRWSSYEQYF TRBJ2-7 TRBV5-4 . .
TGTGCCAGCAGCTTAGTAGGCCCAGGACAAGAGACCCAGTACTTC CASSLVGPGQETQYF TRBJ2-5 TRBV11-1 . .
TGTGCCAGCTCACGTACCGGTTTCTCTGGGGCCAACGTCCTGACTTTC CASSRTGFSGANVLTF TRBJ2-6 TRBV18 . .
TGTGCCAGCAGCCGAAGCTATAGCGGGAGGGCCCTCCCCTACGAGCAGTACTTC CASSRSYSGRALPYEQYF TRBJ2-7 TRBV14 TRBD2 once
TGTGCCATCCGACAGGGCCCCGGGGAGCTGTTTTTT CAIRQGPGELFF TRBJ2-2 TRBV27 TRBD1 .